Here is one T cell receptor beta chain with its context. The CDR3 has 13 residues. Germline assignment: CDR1 WNHNN and CDR2 SYGVQD (reference sequence). V lost 2 bases and J 7 bases, leaving 11 bases between the germline ends. These data come from a study of blood T cell repertoires in COVID-19. Produced via immunoSEQ multiplex PCR; TCRdb's table is partial and in-frame only. The table records about 160,000 clones, about 80% of them present only once. V usage is TRBV10-1 and J usage is TRBJ1-2; D gene ambiguous. The clonotype originates from a woman aged 55-70 years who had recovered from COVID-19. Source material: PBMCs or T cells enriched from blood (not recorded which). The CDR3 DNA reads as TGCGCCAGCAGTGAGGGACTAGGGAGTGGCTACACCTTC. The encoded protein is CASSEGLGSGYTF.